The 32 T cell receptor beta chains below come from one sample, sequenced in a study of beta chain features in type 1 diabetes. Expressed TCRB transcripts were sequenced after all isolated RNA was converted to cDNA. Profiled with immunoSEQ multiplex PCR; TCRdb holds only in-frame clones, not every one. The table has some 370,000 clones, around 10% seen once. Points from the study as a whole: There was a moderate but significant shortening of TCRB CDR3s in all four CD4+ subsets of Type 1 diabetes patients.

These TCRs' antigens remain unknown. The sample was central memory CD4+ T cells from blood. The receptors derive from a man aged 25 to 45 with type 1 diabetes.

This clone appeared a few times. This probably arose from a read error, given a far larger clone one base away. V usage is TRBV6-1 and J usage is TRBJ2-7; D is ambiguous. The CDR3 contains 12 residues. Germline CDR1 is MNHNS and CDR2 is SASEGT. Trimming removed 5 bases from V and 3 bases from J, with 8 bases in between. The CDR3 nucleotides read TGTGCCAGCAGTTTTCAGAACTACGAGCAGTACTTC. This gives the protein CASSFQNYEQYF.

This chain joins TRBV6-6 and TRBJ2-5; no reliable D call. The germline CDR1 and CDR2 sequences are MNHNY and SVGAGI (reference sequence). This CDR3 is built from 11 residues. The V end was cut by 8 bases, the J end by 5 bases, with 9 bases between. Written as DNA, the CDR3 is TGTGCCAGCCGGTTGGGGGAGACCCAGTACTTC. This sequence encodes CASRLGETQYF.

This clone was seen many times. The genes are TRBV18 and TRBJ1-2; a possible D gene is TRBD1 (5 bases). The CDR3 extends over 14 amino acids. Per germline, CDR1 KGHSH and CDR2 LQKENI. Between the trimmed V and J ends, which lost 2 bases and 3 bases, there was a span of 10 bases. In DNA form, the CDR3 reads TGTGCCAGCTCACCAGAGGGACGATACTATGGCTACACCTTC. Its translation is CASSPEGRYYGYTF.

This rearrangement joins TRBV9 to TRBJ2-1; perhaps TRBD2 as D (6 bases). Germline values: CDR1 SGDLS, CDR2 YYNGEE. V was pared by 6 bases and J by 4 bases, with 11 bases between. This CDR3 region has 13 residues. CDR3 protein: CASTAGTYNEQFF. CDR3 DNA sequence: TGTGCCAGCACTGCGGGGACTTACAATGAGCAGTTCTTC.

This clone has more than one count but fewer than ten. This chain links TRBV7-2 with TRBJ2-3; possibly TRBD2 for D (5 bases). V was trimmed by 1 base and J by 1 base, leaving 9 bases between them. Looked up from germline, CDR1 is SGHTA and CDR2 is FQGNSA. The CDR3 runs 15 residues. The CDR3 DNA sequence: TGTGCCAGCAGCTTAGGTTACGGGGGCACAGATACGCAGTATTTT. Amino acid sequence: CASSLGYGGTDTQYF.

This rearrangement joins TRBV5-6 to TRBJ1-2, with D hard to call. The V gene lost 1 base and the J gene lost 3 bases, with 10 bases spanning the gap. CDR1 is SGHDT, CDR2 YYEEEE, per germline. This CDR3 has 14 residues. In DNA form, the CDR3 reads TGTGCCAGCAGCTTGATCGGGGAATACTATGGCTACACCTTC. This codes for CASSLIGEYYGYTF.

This clone was observed a few times. This chain links TRBV11-3 with TRBJ2-1; no clear D. Germline V gene data show CDR1 as SGHNT and CDR2 as YENEEA. The CDR3 sequence is 13 residues long. V shed 5 bases and J shed 16 bases, with 21 bases lying between them. The CDR3 sequence is CASSQPPTETAFF. CDR3 in DNA: TGTGCCAGCAGCCAGCCCCCTACCGAAACCGCCTTCTTC.

The chain has TRBV30 and TRBJ1-1; 8 bases line up with TRBD1. This CDR3 is built from 13 residues. Germline V gene lookup returns CDR1 GTSNPN and CDR2 SVGIG (reference sequence). V lost 0 bases, J lost 4 bases, and 1 base stayed unmatched. Here the CDR3 DNA reads TGTGCCTGGAGTGTACAGGGGGTCACTGAAGCTTTCTTT. It specifies CAWSVQGVTEAFF.

This clone appeared a single time. This sequence joins TRBV9 and TRBJ2-1; 7 bases are shared with TRBD2. The length of the CDR3 is 15 residues. J lost 3 bases, V lost 0 bases, and 3 bases had no gene match. The V gene's germline CDR1 is SGDLS and CDR2 YYNGEE. The CDR3 spells CASSVELADYNEQFF. The CDR3 DNA sequence: TGTGCCAGCAGCGTAGAGCTAGCGGACTACAATGAGCAGTTCTTC.

Only a few counts were recorded for this clone. This chain uses TRBV4-3 with TRBJ2-2; 8 bases agree with TRBD1. With V trimmed by 4 bases and J by 4 bases, 11 bases remained unmatched. This CDR3 comprises 17 residues. CDR1 and CDR2 from the germline V gene are LGHNA and YSLEER. In nucleotides, the CDR3 is TGCGCCAGCAGCCCCCCGAGTCCGGGGACAGGCACCGGGGAGCTGTTTTTT. Encoded protein: CASSPPSPGTGTGELFF.

J is TRBJ1-1 and V is TRBV2; D gene ambiguous. The length of the CDR3 is 13 residues. Deletions cut 6 bases from V and 2 bases from J, with 10 bases between. CDR1 is SNHLY and CDR2 is FYNNEI in the germline V gene. The CDR3, as DNA: TGTGCCAGCAGACCAGGAGGAAACACTGAAGCTTTCTTT. Protein product: CASRPGGNTEAFF.

A word on this clone: The sample contains more than one DNA sequence encoding this CDR3. V usage is TRBV5-1 and J usage is TRBJ2-3, with 7 bases aligning to TRBD1. Unmatched junction bases numbered 3, after V lost 0 bases and J lost 2 bases. CDR1 SGHRS and CDR2 YFSETQ come from the germline V gene. CDR3 length: 15 amino acids. CDR3 region: CASSLGDRDTDTQYF. DNA for the CDR3: TGCGCCAGCAGCTTGGGAGACAGGGACACAGATACGCAGTATTTT.

The CDR3 reads CASSPVKNSGSEAFF. In DNA, the CDR3 is TGTGCCAGCAGCCCGGTCAAAAATAGCGGATCTGAAGCTTTCTTT. The V gene is TRBV13, the J gene TRBJ1-1; D remains unclear. CDR1 PRHDT and CDR2 FYEKMQ come from the germline V gene (reference sequence). The CDR3 is 15 amino acids. V was cut by 5 bases and J by 6 bases, with 19 bases left in between.

J is TRBJ1-2 and V is TRBV10-3; maybe TRBD1 (5 bases). This CDR3 region has 13 residues. V shed 0 bases and J shed 5 bases, with 7 bases lying between them. The V gene's germline CDR1 is ENHRY and CDR2 SYGVKD. The CDR3 sequence: CAISESGGYGYTF. The DNA for the CDR3 is TGTGCCATCAGTGAGTCGGGGGGGTATGGCTACACCTTC.

The rearrangement uses TRBV4-3 and TRBJ2-1; the match to TRBD2 covers 9 bases. The CDR3 runs to 14 residues. Germline values: CDR1 LGHNA, CDR2 YSLEER. J gave up 10 bases and V 1 base, and 5 bases lay outside the gene matches. Written as DNA, the CDR3 is TGCGCCAGCAGCCAAGGGGGACTAGCTTGGGAGCAGTTCTTC. Amino acid sequence: CASSQGGLAWEQFF.

V usage is TRBV19 and J usage is TRBJ2-7, with TRBD2 matching 11 bases. The germline CDR1 and CDR2 sequences are LNHDA and SQIVND (reference sequence). The J segment lost 0 bases and the V segment lost 6 bases, leaving 10 bases of the junction unmatched. The CDR3 extends over 17 amino acids. CDR3 DNA: TGTGCCAGTAGCGGGACTAGCGGACAAGGGAGCTCCTACGAGCAGTACTTC. Translating gives CASSGTSGQGSSYEQYF.

In this sample, this clone turned up a few times. The chain employs TRBV6-5 and TRBJ1-6, with 8 bases that match TRBD1. The CDR3 loop spans 16 amino acids. Germline V gene sequence: CDR1 MNHEY, CDR2 SVGAGI. Trimming at V came to 1 base and at J to 7 bases, leaving 6 bases not matched to a gene. CDR3 residues: CASSYFGTGLNSPLHF. The CDR3 DNA sequence: TGTGCCAGCAGTTACTTCGGGACAGGTCTAAATTCACCCCTCCACTTT.

This clone was counted between two and nine times. The chain uses TRBV19 and TRBJ2-2; 8 positions match TRBD2. The CDR3 is made up of 14 amino acids. V shed 10 bases and J 6 bases; nucleotides not matched to a gene: 10. CDR1 LNHDA and CDR2 SQIVND come from the germline V gene (reference sequence). As DNA, the CDR3 is TGTGCCACCCGGACTAGCCTAGATCCCGGGGAGCTGTTTTTT. This sequence encodes CATRTSLDPGELFF.

This clone was counted only a few times. The V gene is TRBV6-4, the J gene TRBJ2-1; the match to TRBD1 covers 7 bases. After removal of 6 bases from V and 3 bases from J, the junction contained 11 bases not matched to a gene. This CDR3 contains 16 residues. CDR1 is MRHNA, CDR2 SNTAGT, per germline. The chain's CDR3 is CASRDKTGNIYNEQFF. The CDR3 region has the DNA TGTGCCAGCAGAGATAAGACAGGGAATATCTACAATGAGCAGTTCTTC.

The chain combines TRBV11-3 with TRBJ2-2; TRBD2 aligns across 10 bases. CDR1 is SGHNT and CDR2 is YENEEA in the germline V gene. This CDR3 region has 16 residues. The V gene end was trimmed by 2 bases and the J gene end by 1 base; junction bases not matched to a gene: 1. CDR3 coding DNA: TGTGCCAGCAGCTTACTAGCGGGAGTGAACACCGGGGAGCTGTTTTTT. Translation: CASSLLAGVNTGELFF. Full variable domain (rest looked up from reference TRBV11-3 and TRBJ2-2): EAGVVQSPRYKIIEKKQPVAFWCNPISGHNTLYWYLQNLGQGPELLIRYENEEAVDDSQLPKDRFSAERLKGVDSTLKIQPAELGDSAVYLCASSLLAGVNTGELFFGEGSRLTVL.

The chain recombines TRBV5-4 with TRBJ2-1, with 13 positions matching TRBD2. The CDR3 has 17 residues. The V segment lost 1 base and the J segment 7 bases; nucleotides outside the gene matches: 8. Looked up from germline, CDR1 is SGHNT and CDR2 is YYREEE (reference sequence). The CDR3 here is CASSLTSGRALVNEQFF. The CDR3 DNA reads as TGTGCCAGCAGCTTGACTAGCGGGAGGGCCCTCGTAAATGAGCAGTTCTTC.

The chain is built from TRBV28 and TRBJ1-5, with no clear D. The CDR3 runs to 12 residues. Germline V gene data show CDR1 as MDHEN and CDR2 as SYDVKM. Trimming took 1 base from V and 6 from J, leaving 4 bases between them. The CDR3 reads CASSLLSQPQHF. CDR3 DNA sequence: TGTGCCAGCAGTTTATTAAGTCAGCCCCAGCATTTT.

This clone turned up a few times. This chain uses TRBV6-6 with TRBJ1-2; D is ambiguous. This CDR3 spans 14 amino acids. Germline CDR1 reads MNHNY; CDR2 reads SVGAGI (reference sequence). Trimming stripped 7 bases from V and 1 base from J, with 13 bases between. The CDR3 region has the DNA TGTGCCAGCATCTCGAAAGGGCTTAACTATGGCTACACCTTC. It translates to CASISKGLNYGYTF.

This clone was seen repeatedly, ten times or more. This chain uses TRBV7-9 with TRBJ2-1, with 12 bases fitting TRBD2. Germline V gene lookup returns CDR1 SEHNR and CDR2 FQNEAQ (reference sequence). CDR3 length equals 15 residues. V lost 5 bases and J lost 7; bases outside the gene matches: 6. In DNA form, the CDR3 reads TGTGCCAGCAGCCCTCCGGGACTAGCGGGTAATGAGCAGTTCTTC. Translated: CASSPPGLAGNEQFF.

This clone has more than one count but fewer than ten. This chain connects TRBV5-6 to TRBJ2-6; D is uncertain. The CDR3 length is 14 residues. Germline V gives CDR1 SGHDT, CDR2 YYEEEE. V gave up 7 bases and J gave up 0 bases, with 8 bases separating them. CDR3 region: CASYVSSGANVLTF. The CDR3 nucleotides read TGTGCCAGCTACGTGAGCTCTGGGGCCAACGTCCTGACTTTC.

In its sample, this clone was seen a few times. This chain uses TRBV6-1 with TRBJ2-1, with TRBD1 matching 7 bases. V lost 4 bases, J lost 2 bases, and 5 bases stayed unmatched. The CDR3 has 15 amino acids. Germline V gene sequence: CDR1 MNHNS, CDR2 SASEGT. The CDR3 DNA follows: TGTGCCAGCAGTGCCCAGGGGGTCCCCTACAATGAGCAGTTCTTC. Translating gives CASSAQGVPYNEQFF.

This clone was counted between two and nine times. The chain recombines TRBV4-3 with TRBJ2-1, with 7 bases that match TRBD1. Looked up from germline, CDR1 is LGHNA and CDR2 is YSLEER. V trimming: 0 bases; J trimming: 5 bases; junction bases outside the gene matches: 7. CDR3 length: 16 amino acids. This CDR3 is CASSQELDRDHNEQFF. CDR3 nucleotides: TGCGCCAGCAGCCAAGAATTAGACAGGGACCACAATGAGCAGTTCTTC.

The chain combines TRBV2 with TRBJ1-5; D might be TRBD1 (5 bases). This CDR3 region has 13 residues. CDR1 is SNHLY, CDR2 FYNNEI, per germline. The V end was cut by 10 bases, the J end by 7 bases, with 17 bases between. CDR3 bases: TGTGCCATGAGAGACGGGGCTGGGCAGCCCCAGCATTTT. It translates to CAMRDGAGQPQHF.

The genes are TRBV9 and TRBJ1-1; TRBD1 is a possible D gene (5 bases). Trimming cost V 2 bases and J 2 bases, with 10 bases left between them. Germline values: CDR1 SGDLS, CDR2 YYNGEE. CDR3 length: 14 amino acids. The CDR3 protein is CASSVTGANTEAFF. Written as DNA, the CDR3 is TGTGCCAGCAGCGTTACAGGCGCTAACACTGAAGCTTTCTTT.

This chain connects TRBV25-1 to TRBJ1-5, with a weak D call TRBD1 (6 bases). CDR1 and CDR2 (germline): MGHDK, SYGVNS. This CDR3 spans 16 amino acids. The V and J ends lost 4 bases and 1 base respectively, with 14 bases between them. Here the CDR3 DNA reads TGTGCCAGCAGTGGCCTTTGGGGGGCGAGCAATCAGCCCCAGCATTTT. Amino acid sequence: CASSGLWGASNQPQHF.

This clone was seen more than once but under ten times. The chain joins TRBV28 to TRBJ1-2; D is possibly TRBD1 (6 bases). Looked up from germline, CDR1 is MDHEN and CDR2 is SYDVKM. This CDR3 has 18 amino acids. V was pared by 5 bases and J by 5 bases, with 27 bases between. The CDR3 region has the DNA TGTGCCAGCAGTCCGCAGGGACACGCTGAGAAAGCCCGTTATGGCTACACCTTC. This sequence encodes CASSPQGHAEKARYGYTF.

This rearrangement joins TRBV10-3 to TRBJ1-1; D remains unclear. The CDR3 covers 12 residues. Per germline, CDR1 ENHRY and CDR2 SYGVKD. Between the trimmed V and J ends, which lost 0 bases and 7 bases, there was a span of 6 bases. Written as DNA, the CDR3 is TGTGCCATCAGTGAGTCCAGTGATGAAGCTTTCTTT. This translates into CAISESSDEAFF.